This TCR beta chain was identified in a study of blood T cell repertoires in COVID-19. At the level of the study: Whether acute or convalescent, the COVID-19 samples came from the United States, Italy and Spain. PBMCs, B-cell-depleted T cells, or T cells provided the cDNA or gDNA that made up the material.

In the original workflow: Quantification of nucleated cells was approximated via reference gene primer amplification. Profiled with immunoSEQ multiplex PCR; TCRdb holds only in-frame clones, not every one. That table supplies the V and J calls and clone size; D and trimming were determined from the DNA. The table shows some 100,000 clones, with more than 90% occurring only once. Looked up from germline, CDR1 is SGHRS and CDR2 is YFSETQ. CDR3 length equals 15 residues. Unmatched junction bases numbered 6, after V lost 0 bases and J lost 6 bases. This chain links TRBV5-1 with TRBJ2-5; 9 nucleotides agree with TRBD2. The clonotype originates from a man in his 70s with acute or convalescent COVID-19. The sequenced sample consisted of peripheral blood. The CDR3 DNA reads TGCGCCAGCAGCTTGGATAGCGGGGGATCGCAGACCCAGTACTTC. Amino acids: CASSLDSGGSQTQYF.